Each of the 18 T cell receptor beta chains below was sequenced from the same sample in a study of CD8 T cells in Susac syndrome. The RNA input was about 0.45 to 1 ug, and it was reverse transcribed with random hexamers. TCRdb called the immunoSEQ multiplex PCR reads again in MiXCR, with one record for every CDR3 protein. The table records about 120,000 distinct CDR3 sequences, about nine tenths of them present only once. Sequenced: CD4+ T cells from PBMCs. The receptors derive from a human donor in good health.

About this clonotype itself: A junction boundary mismatches the germline segment, possibly from a read error. The chain is built from TRBV20-1 and TRBJ1-1, with TRBD1 identical over 7 bases. The CDR3 has 14 amino acids. Germline CDR1 DFQATT, CDR2 SNEGSKA (reference sequence). In DNA form, the CDR3 reads TGCAGTGCTGGAGAACAGGGGTCGGACACTGAAGCTTTCTTT. It translates to CSAGEQGSDTEAFF.

Here the CDR3 DNA reads TGTGCCAGTAGTGCTCAGGGCCCTGGGGCCAACGTCCTGACTTTC. This encodes CASSAQGPGANVLTF. The gene calls are TRBV19 and TRBJ2-6, with D maybe TRBD1 (5 bases). The CDR3 contains 15 residues. Germline values: CDR1 LNHDA, CDR2 SQIVND (reference sequence). Trimming left V 5 bases short and J 2 bases short, with 10 bases between.

This chain uses TRBV10-3 with TRBJ2-7, with no clear D. This CDR3 is 13 amino acids long. Trimming pared 8 bases from V and 0 bases from J, leaving 11 bases between. In germline, CDR1 is ENHRY, CDR2 SYGVKD. The CDR3 sequence is CAIGPAASYEQYF. The CDR3 DNA is TGTGCCATCGGTCCGGCAGCCTCCTACGAGCAGTACTTC.

This chain uses TRBV27 with TRBJ2-3; perhaps TRBD2 as D (5 bases). Trimming cost V 3 bases and J 4 bases, with 8 bases left between them. From germline, CDR1 is MNHEY and CDR2 SMNVEV (reference sequence). The CDR3 is 13 amino acids. In DNA form, the CDR3 reads TGTGCCAGCAGTTTGTCGAGGGCAGATACGCAGTATTTT. Encoded protein: CASSLSRADTQYF.

The chain combines TRBV7-2 with TRBJ1-5; D remains ambiguous. This CDR3 contains 13 residues. CDR1 SGHTA and CDR2 FQGNSA come from the germline V gene. V lost 3 bases and J lost 1, with 4 bases in between. DNA of the CDR3: TGTGCCAGCAGCTTCAACAGCAATCAGCCCCAGCATTTT. Its translation: CASSFNSNQPQHF.

V is TRBV2 and J is TRBJ2-2; TRBD1 matches 7 bases. Germline CDR1 reads SNHLY; CDR2 reads FYNNEI. V trimming: 4 bases; J trimming: 2 bases; junction bases outside the gene matches: 7. The CDR3 runs to 16 residues. The CDR3 DNA is TGTGCCAGCAGTGTACTAAGGGGGCCCAACACCGGGGAGCTGTTTTTT. It translates to CASSVLRGPNTGELFF. Full variable domain (remainder filled in from reference TRBV2 and TRBJ2-2): EPEVTQTPSHQVTQMGQEVILRCVPISNHLYFYWYRQILGQKVEFLVSFYNNEISEKSEIFDDQFSVERPDGSNFTLKIRSTKLEDSAMYFCASSVLRGPNTGELFFGEGSRLTVL.

This clonotype was observed once. The chain is built from TRBV20-1 and TRBJ2-2, with 10 bases identical to TRBD2. The CDR3 covers 15 residues. Germline CDR1 is DFQATT and CDR2 is SNEGSKA (reference sequence). The junction had 9 bases not matched to a gene; V was cut back by 5 bases and J by 6 bases. The chain's CDR3 is CSAGHSGRNSGELFF. CDR3 coding DNA: TGCAGTGCTGGGCATAGCGGGAGGAATTCCGGGGAGCTGTTTTTT.

This chain joins TRBV2 and TRBJ1-1, with D possibly matching TRBD1 (6 bases). CDR1 SNHLY and CDR2 FYNNEI come from the germline V gene. V was cut by 0 bases and J by 1 base, with 9 bases left in between. This CDR3 spans 15 amino acids. The CDR3 region has the DNA TGTGCCAGCAGTGAAGCGCGGACAGCGAACACTGAAGCTTTCTTT. It specifies CASSEARTANTEAFF.

Comment on this clonotype: Germline is not matched at one junction end, which may reflect a read error. The chain links TRBV23-1 to TRBJ2-5, with TRBD1 matching over 8 bases. TRBV23-1 is reported as an ORF; its role is uncertain. The CDR3 covers 16 residues. The DNA of the CDR3 is TGCGCCAGCAGTCCCCGGGGGACAGGCGCCAAAGAGAGCCAGTACTTC. This gives the protein CASSPRGTGAKESQYF.

The V call is TRBV6-2 or TRBV6-3, the J call TRBJ1-5; TRBD1 aligns across 7 bases. Looked up from germline, CDR1 is MNHEY and CDR2 is SVGEGT. The CDR3 extends over 14 amino acids. J was trimmed by 6 bases and V by 2 bases; bases with no gene match: 4. Written as DNA, the CDR3 is TGTGCCAGCAGTTACGGCGACAGGGTTCAGCCCCAGCATTTT. Its protein product is CASSYGDRVQPQHF.

The chain employs TRBV7-2 and TRBJ1-2, with 8 bases lining up with TRBD1. The V gene's germline CDR1 is SGHTA and CDR2 FQGNSA. The CDR3 covers 14 residues. With V trimmed by 5 bases and J by 7 bases, 9 bases remained unmatched. The CDR3 reads CASSQLAGGSGYTF. The DNA for the CDR3 is TGTGCCAGCAGCCAACTGGCAGGGGGCAGTGGCTACACCTTC.

The V call is TRBV5-4, the J call TRBJ2-1; 11 bases agree with TRBD1. V was clipped by 4 bases and J by 10 bases; unmatched bases: 7. CDR1 is SGHNT and CDR2 is YYREEE in the germline V gene (reference sequence). There are 14 residues in the CDR3. The CDR3 region has the DNA TGTGCCAGCAGCCCGGACAGGGGGCCTGGAGAGCAGTTCTTC. Translating gives CASSPDRGPGEQFF.

The chain carries TRBV12-5 and TRBJ1-2; D is ambiguous. CDR1 is LGHNT and CDR2 is FRNRAP in the germline V gene. V lost 0 bases and J lost 8, with 10 bases in between. The CDR3 is 13 amino acids. In DNA form, the CDR3 reads TGTGCTAGTGGTTTGGTACACTCGGGGGGCTACACCTTC. This translates into CASGLVHSGGYTF. The entire variable domain, with the rest obtained from reference TRBV12-5 and TRBJ1-2, is as follows: DARVTQTPRHKVTEMGQEVTMRCQPILGHNTVFWYRQTMMQGLELLAYFRNRAPLDDSGMPKDRFSAEMPDATLATLKIQPSEPRDSAVYFCASGLVHSGGYTFGSGTRLTVV.

The chain carries TRBV20-1 and TRBJ2-1; weak D call: TRBD2 (6 bases). V was pared by 0 bases and J by 0 bases, with 12 bases between. CDR1 is DFQATT, CDR2 SNEGSKA, per germline (reference sequence). The CDR3 loop spans 16 amino acids. The CDR3 DNA follows: TGCAGTGCTAGAGATCGAGACGGGAGCTCCTACAATGAGCAGTTCTTC. This gives the protein CSARDRDGSSYNEQFF.

The V and J genes are TRBV30 and TRBJ2-7; 9 bases are shared with TRBD2. The CDR3 extends over 13 amino acids. With 3 bases clipped from V and 6 bases from J, the junction kept 6 bases outside the gene matches. Germline loops: CDR1 GTSNPN, CDR2 SVGIG (reference sequence). The CDR3 protein is CAWRRGAGGEQYF. The CDR3 bases are TGTGCCTGGAGGCGAGGAGCGGGAGGCGAGCAGTACTTC. Filled out from reference TRBV30 and TRBJ2-7, the complete variable domain reads SQTIHQWPATLVQPVGSPLSLECTVEGTSNPNLYWYRQAAGRGLQLLFYSVGIGQISSEVPQNLSASRPQDRQFILSSKKLLLSDSGFYLCAWRRGAGGEQYFGPGTRLTVT.

V usage is TRBV2 and J usage is TRBJ1-6; D gene uncertain. Germline V lookup: CDR1 SNHLY, CDR2 FYNNEI. V gave up 6 bases and J gave up 8 bases, with 17 bases separating them. The CDR3 runs 15 residues. The CDR3 coding sequence is TGTGCCAGCAGGGGAACGGACCTGCCTCATTCACCCCTCCACTTT. Its protein is CASRGTDLPHSPLHF.

This rearrangement joins TRBV10-2 to TRBJ1-1; D unresolved. Germline CDR1 reads WSHSY; CDR2 reads SAAADI. This CDR3 comprises 15 residues. V shed 0 bases and J shed 0 bases, with 8 bases lying between them. CDR3 in amino acids: CASSESLSMNTEAFF. CDR3 bases: TGCGCCAGCAGTGAGTCCCTTAGCATGAACACTGAAGCTTTCTTT.

This clonotype was detected a few times. CDR3 in amino acids: CSARDWGGSTNEKLFF. CDR3 coding DNA: TGCAGTGCTAGAGACTGGGGAGGGTCGACTAATGAAAAACTGTTTTTT. The genes are TRBV20-1 and TRBJ1-4; no firm D call. This CDR3 spans 16 amino acids. Germline loops: CDR1 DFQATT, CDR2 SNEGSKA (reference sequence). With 0 bases removed from V and 2 bases from J, the gap between germline ends came to 13 bases.